This T cell receptor beta chain was identified during a study of control samples from healthy donors and cancer patients. Sequencing used immunoSEQ multiplex PCR; TCRdb keeps in-frame clones, though not all of them. The profile covers 120,000 or so clones, with more than 80% appearing a single time and approximately 37% taken by the ten largest. Germline V gene data show CDR1 as SGHVS and CDR2 as FQNEAQ. The CDR3 spans 14 residues. The V and J ends lost 5 bases and 2 bases respectively, with 10 bases between them. The chain combines TRBV7-8 with TRBJ1-5; tentatively, D is TRBD1 (5 bases). The receptor comes from a man aged 45-65 years in good health. What was sequenced was blood. The CDR3 sequence: CASSPTEGNQPQHF. CDR3 nucleotides: TGTGCCAGCAGCCCGACAGAGGGCAATCAGCCCCAGCATTTT.